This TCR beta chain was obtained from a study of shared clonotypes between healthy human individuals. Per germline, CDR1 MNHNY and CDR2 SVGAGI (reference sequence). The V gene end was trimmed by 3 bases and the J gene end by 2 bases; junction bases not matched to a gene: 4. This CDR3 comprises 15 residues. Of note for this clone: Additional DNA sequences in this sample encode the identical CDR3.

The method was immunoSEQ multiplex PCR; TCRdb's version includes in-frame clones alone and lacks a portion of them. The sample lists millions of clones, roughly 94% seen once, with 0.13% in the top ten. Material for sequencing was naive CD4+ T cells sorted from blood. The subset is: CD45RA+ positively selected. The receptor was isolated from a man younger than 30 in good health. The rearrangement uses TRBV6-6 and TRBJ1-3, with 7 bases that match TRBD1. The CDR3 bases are TGTGCCAGCAGTTATACAGGGGCAACTGGAAACACCATATATTTT. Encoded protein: CASSYTGATGNTIYF.